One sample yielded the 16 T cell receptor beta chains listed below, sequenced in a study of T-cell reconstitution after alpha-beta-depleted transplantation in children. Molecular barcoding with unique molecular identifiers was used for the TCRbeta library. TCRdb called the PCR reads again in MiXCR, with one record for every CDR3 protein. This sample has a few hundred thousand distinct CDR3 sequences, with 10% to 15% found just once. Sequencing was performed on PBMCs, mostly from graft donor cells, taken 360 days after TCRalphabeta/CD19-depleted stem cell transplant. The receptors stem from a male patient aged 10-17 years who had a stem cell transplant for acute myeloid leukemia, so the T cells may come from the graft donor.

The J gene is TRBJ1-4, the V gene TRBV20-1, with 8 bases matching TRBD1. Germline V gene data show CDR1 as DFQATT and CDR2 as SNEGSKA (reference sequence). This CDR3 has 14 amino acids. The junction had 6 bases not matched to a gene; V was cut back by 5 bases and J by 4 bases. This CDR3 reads CSAVTGGINEKLFF. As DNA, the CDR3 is TGCAGTGCTGTTACAGGGGGGATTAATGAAAAACTGTTTTTT.

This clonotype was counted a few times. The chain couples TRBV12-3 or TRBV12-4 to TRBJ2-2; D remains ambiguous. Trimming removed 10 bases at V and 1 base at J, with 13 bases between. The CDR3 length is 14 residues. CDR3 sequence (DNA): TGTGCCACCTCAACCGGTGGGAACACCGGGGAGCTGTTTTTT. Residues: CATSTGGNTGELFF.

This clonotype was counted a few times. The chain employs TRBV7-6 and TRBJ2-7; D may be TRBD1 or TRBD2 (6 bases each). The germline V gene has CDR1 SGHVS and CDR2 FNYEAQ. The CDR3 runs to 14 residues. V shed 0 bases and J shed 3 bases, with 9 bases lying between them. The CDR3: CASSLAEGDYEQYF. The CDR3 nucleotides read TGTGCCAGCAGCTTAGCGGAGGGGGACTACGAGCAGTACTTC.

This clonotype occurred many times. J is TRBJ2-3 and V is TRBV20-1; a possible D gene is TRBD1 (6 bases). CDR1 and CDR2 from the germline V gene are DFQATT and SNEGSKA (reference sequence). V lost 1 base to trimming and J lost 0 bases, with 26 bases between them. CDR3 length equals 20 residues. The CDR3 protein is CSARVSRRGSVTASTDTQYF. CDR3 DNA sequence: TGCAGTGCTAGAGTCTCTCGCAGGGGTTCGGTTACGGCCAGCACAGATACGCAGTATTTT.

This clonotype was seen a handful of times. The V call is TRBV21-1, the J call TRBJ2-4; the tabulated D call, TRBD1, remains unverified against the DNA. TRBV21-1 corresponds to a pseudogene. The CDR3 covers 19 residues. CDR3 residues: CASSKGVRVPGQGKNIQYF. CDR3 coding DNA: TGTGCCAGCAGCAAAGGTGTGCGGGTCCCGGGCCAGGGCAAAAACATTCAGTACTTC.

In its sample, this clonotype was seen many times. The CDR3 DNA sequence: TGTGCCAGCAGCTTACTAGCAACCGGGGAGCTGTTTTTT. Translated: CASSLLATGELFF. The chain employs TRBV11-3 and TRBJ2-2; possibly TRBD2 for D (5 bases). The CDR3 is made up of 13 amino acids. Between the trimmed V and J ends, which lost 2 bases and 5 bases, there was a span of 6 bases. Germline CDR1 reads SGHNT; CDR2 reads YENEEA.

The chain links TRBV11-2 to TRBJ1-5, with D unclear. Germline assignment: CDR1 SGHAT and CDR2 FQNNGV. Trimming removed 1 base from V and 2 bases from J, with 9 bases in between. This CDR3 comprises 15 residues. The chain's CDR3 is CASSLGLQGNQPQHF. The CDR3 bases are TGTGCCAGCAGCTTAGGCCTCCAGGGCAATCAGCCCCAGCATTTT.

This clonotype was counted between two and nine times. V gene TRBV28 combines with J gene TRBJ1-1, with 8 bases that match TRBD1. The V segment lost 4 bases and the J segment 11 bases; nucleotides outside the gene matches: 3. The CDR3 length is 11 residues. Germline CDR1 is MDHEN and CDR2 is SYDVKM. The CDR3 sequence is CASSSGGLAFF. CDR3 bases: TGTGCCAGCAGTTCAGGGGGCTTGGCTTTCTTT.

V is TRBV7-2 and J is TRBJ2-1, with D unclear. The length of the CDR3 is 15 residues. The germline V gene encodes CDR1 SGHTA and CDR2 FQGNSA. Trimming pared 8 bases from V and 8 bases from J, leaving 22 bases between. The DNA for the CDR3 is TGTGCCAGCCAACACTACGCAGGCCCCGGAGATGAGCAGTTCTTC. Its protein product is CASQHYAGPGDEQFF.

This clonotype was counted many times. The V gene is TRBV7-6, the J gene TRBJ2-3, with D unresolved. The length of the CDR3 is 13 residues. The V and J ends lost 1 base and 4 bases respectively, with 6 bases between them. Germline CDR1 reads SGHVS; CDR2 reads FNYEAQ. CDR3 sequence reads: CASSLGWADTQYF. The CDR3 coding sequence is TGTGCCAGCAGCTTAGGGTGGGCAGATACGCAGTATTTT. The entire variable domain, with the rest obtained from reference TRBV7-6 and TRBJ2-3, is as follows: GAGVSQSPRYKVTKRGQDVALRCDPISGHVSLYWYRQALGQGPEFLTYFNYEAQQDKSGLPNDRFSAERPEGSISTLTIQRTEQRDSAMYRCASSLGWADTQYFGPGTRLTVL.

For the CDR3, the DNA is TGCAGTGCTAGGAGGTATAGCGGGAGTTTTGACACCGGGGAGCTGTTTTTT. Protein sequence: CSARRYSGSFDTGELFF. This chain links TRBV20-1 with TRBJ2-2; TRBD2 agrees at 9 bases. V shed 3 bases and J 3 bases; nucleotides not matched to a gene: 11. There are 17 residues in the CDR3. Germline V CDR1 and CDR2: DFQATT, SNEGSKA (reference sequence).

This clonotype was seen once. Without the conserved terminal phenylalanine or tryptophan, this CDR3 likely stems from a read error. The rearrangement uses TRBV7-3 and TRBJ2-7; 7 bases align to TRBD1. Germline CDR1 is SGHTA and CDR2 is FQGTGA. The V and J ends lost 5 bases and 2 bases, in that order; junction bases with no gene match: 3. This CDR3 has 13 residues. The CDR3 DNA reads TGTGCCAGCAGCAGGGACAGCCCCTACGAGCAGTACTGC. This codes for CASSRDSPYEQYC.

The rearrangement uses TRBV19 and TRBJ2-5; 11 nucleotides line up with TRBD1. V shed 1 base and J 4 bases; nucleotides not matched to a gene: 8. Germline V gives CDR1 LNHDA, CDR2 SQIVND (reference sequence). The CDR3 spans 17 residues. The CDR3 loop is CASSIGGGTGGRETQYF. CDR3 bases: TGTGCCAGTAGTATAGGAGGGGGGACAGGGGGGAGAGAGACCCAGTACTTC.

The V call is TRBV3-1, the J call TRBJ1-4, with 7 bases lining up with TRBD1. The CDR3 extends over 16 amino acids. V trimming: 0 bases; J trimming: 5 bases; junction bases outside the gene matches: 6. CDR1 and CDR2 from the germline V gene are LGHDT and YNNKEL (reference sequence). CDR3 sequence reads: CASSQDGGTANEKLFF. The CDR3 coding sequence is TGTGCCAGCAGCCAAGATGGCGGGACAGCCAATGAAAAACTGTTTTTT.

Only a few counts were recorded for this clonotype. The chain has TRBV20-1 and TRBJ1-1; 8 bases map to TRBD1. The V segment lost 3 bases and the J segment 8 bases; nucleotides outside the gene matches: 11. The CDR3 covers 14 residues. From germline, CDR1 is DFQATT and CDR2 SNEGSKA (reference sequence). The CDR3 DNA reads TGCAGTGCTAGCCTCACCGGGACAGGTATCGAAGCTTTCTTT. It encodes CSASLTGTGIEAFF.

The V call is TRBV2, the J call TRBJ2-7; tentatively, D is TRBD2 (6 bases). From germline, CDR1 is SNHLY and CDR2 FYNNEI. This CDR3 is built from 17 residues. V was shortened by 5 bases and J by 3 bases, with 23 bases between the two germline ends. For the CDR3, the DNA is TGTGCCAGCAGTTTGACTCTCGGGACTTCCAACTTCTACGAGCAGTACTTC. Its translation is CASSLTLGTSNFYEQYF.